This T cell receptor beta chain was profiled in a study of cytomegalovirus exposure and HLA in healthy donors. Study-wide context: A prior analysis found 117 million unique TCR beta sequences from roughly 180 million T cells.

V was clipped by 0 bases and J by 2 bases, with 8 bases between them. CDR1 is SGDLS, CDR2 YYNGEE, per germline. The CDR3 has 14 amino acids. On this clone: What it binds is unknown.

Study findings and constraints: In a later analysis, DRB1 alleles had the most associated TCRs; HLA-C alleles the fewest. A few CMV-associated chains were confirmed in vitro to be specific for CMV antigens. For most TCR sequences rarity was the rule, although some public TCRs occurred in many donors.

PCR used 60 Vbeta primers and 13 Jbeta primers. Profiled with immunoSEQ multiplex PCR; TCRdb holds only in-frame clones, not every one. Of a few hundred thousand clones detected, around 77% appear once; the ten largest clones hold less than 3.5%. This chain links TRBV9 with TRBJ1-2, with D hard to call. Sequencing input: PBMCs. This receptor was taken from a woman in her 30s in good health and CMV-seronegative. The CDR3 nucleotides are TGTGCCAGCAGCGTAGCCAGCGTAAACTATGGCTACACCTTC. Translated, it gives CASSVASVNYGYTF.